Sequencing of this T cell receptor beta chain was carried out in a study of shared clonotypes between healthy human individuals. General study findings and limits: Though the depth was large, rarefaction showed that sorted-subset sequencing was incomplete.

V was shortened by 0 bases and J by 4 bases, with 13 bases between the two germline ends. This CDR3 is 16 amino acids long. Germline CDR1 SGHRS, CDR2 YFSETQ. This table comes from immunoSEQ multiplex PCR, and its TCRdb copy is limited to in-frame clones, with some not included. The sample records roughly 1,000,000 clones, around 78% being singletons. On this clone itself: Its antigen is not known.

J is TRBJ2-2 and V is TRBV5-1; a possible D gene is TRBD2 (5 bases). The origin of this receptor is a man aged 18 to 30 in good health. Some clones in this sample may be carry-over from other donors' samples. Specimen: memory CD4+ T cells from PBMCs. Described subset: CD45RA-negative fraction. The CDR3 coding sequence is TGCGCCAGCAGCTTGGATCGGCTGGGGAGCACCGGGGAGCTGTTTTTT. It is translated as CASSLDRLGSTGELFF.